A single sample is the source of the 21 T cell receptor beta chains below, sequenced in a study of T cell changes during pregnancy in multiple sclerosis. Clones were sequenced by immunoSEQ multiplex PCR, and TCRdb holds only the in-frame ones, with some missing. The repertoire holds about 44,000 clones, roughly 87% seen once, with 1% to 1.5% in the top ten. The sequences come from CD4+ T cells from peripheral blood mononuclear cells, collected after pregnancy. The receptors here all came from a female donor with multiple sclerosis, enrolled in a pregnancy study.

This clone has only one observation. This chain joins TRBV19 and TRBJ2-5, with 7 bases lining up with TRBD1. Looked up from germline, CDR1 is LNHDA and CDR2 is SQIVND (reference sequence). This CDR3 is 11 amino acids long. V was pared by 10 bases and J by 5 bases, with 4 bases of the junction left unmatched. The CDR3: CATLDRETQYF. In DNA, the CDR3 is TGTGCCACTCTGGACAGGGAGACCCAGTACTTC. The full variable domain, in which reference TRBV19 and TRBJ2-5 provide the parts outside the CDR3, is DGGITQSPKYLFRKEGQNVTLSCEQNLNHDAMYWYRQDPGQGLRLIYYSQIVNDFQKGDIAEGYSVSREKKESFPLTVTSAQKNPTAFYLCATLDRETQYFGPGTRLLVL.

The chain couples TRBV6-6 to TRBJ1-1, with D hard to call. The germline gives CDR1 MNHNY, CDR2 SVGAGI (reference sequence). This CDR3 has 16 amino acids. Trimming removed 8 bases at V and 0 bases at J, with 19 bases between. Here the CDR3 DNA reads TGTGCCAGCGGATTCCCGACACAGACAATGAACACTGAAGCTTTCTTT. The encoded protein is CASGFPTQTMNTEAFF.

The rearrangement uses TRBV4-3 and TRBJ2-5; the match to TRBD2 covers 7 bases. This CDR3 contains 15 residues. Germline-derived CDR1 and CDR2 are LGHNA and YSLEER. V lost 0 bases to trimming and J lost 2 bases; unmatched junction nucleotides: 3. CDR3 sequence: CASSQEGGIQETQYF. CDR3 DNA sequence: TGCGCCAGCAGCCAAGAGGGGGGGATTCAAGAGACCCAGTACTTC.

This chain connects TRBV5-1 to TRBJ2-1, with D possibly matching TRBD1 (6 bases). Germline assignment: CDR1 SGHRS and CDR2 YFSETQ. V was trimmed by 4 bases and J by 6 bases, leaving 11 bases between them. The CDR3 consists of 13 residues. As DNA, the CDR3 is TGCGCCAGCAGCCGTAAACAGGGCAATGAGCAGTTCTTC. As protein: CASSRKQGNEQFF.

This CDR3 reads CASSRGGYEQYF. CDR3 DNA: TGTGCCAGCAGCCGAGGGGGTTACGAGCAGTACTTC. The chain is built from TRBV4-2 and TRBJ2-5; a weak D match, TRBD1 (6 bases). The DNA end is a closer match to TRBJ2-7, so the J assignment may be wrong. The length of the CDR3 is 12 residues. Germline CDR1 is LGHNA and CDR2 is YNFKEQ.

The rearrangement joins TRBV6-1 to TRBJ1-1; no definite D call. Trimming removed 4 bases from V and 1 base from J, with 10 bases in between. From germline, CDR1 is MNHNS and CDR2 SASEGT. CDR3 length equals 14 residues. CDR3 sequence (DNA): TGTGCCAGCAGTGCTACTTACAGGAACACTGAAGCTTTCTTT. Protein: CASSATYRNTEAFF.

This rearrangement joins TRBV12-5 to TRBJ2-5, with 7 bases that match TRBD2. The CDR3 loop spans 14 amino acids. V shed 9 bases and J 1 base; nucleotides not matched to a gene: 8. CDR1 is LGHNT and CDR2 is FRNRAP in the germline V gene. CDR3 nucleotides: TGTGCTAGCGGCCCGACTAGCAGCCAAGAGACCCAGTACTTC. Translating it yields CASGPTSSQETQYF.

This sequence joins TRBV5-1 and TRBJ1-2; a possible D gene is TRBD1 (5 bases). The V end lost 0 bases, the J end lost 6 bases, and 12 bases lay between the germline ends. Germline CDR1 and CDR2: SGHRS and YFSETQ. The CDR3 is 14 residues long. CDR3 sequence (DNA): TGCGCCAGCAGCTTGGATAGGGGTTTAGATGGCTACACCTTC. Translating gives CASSLDRGLDGYTF.

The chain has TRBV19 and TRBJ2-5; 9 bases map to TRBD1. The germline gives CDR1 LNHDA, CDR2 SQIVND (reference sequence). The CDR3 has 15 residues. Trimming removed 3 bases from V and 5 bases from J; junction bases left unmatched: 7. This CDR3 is CASSIRTGALETQYF. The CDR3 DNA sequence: TGTGCCAGTAGTATCAGGACAGGGGCTTTGGAGACCCAGTACTTC.

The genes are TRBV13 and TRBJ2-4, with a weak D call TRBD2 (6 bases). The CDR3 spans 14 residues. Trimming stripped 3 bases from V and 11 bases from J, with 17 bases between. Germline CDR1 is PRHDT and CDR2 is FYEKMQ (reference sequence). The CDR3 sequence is CASSLGGAEDFQYF. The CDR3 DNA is TGTGCCAGCAGCTTGGGCGGGGCCGAGGATTTTCAGTACTTC. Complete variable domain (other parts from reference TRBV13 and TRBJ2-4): AAGVIQSPRHLIKEKRETATLKCYPIPRHDTVYWYQQGPGQDPQFLISFYEKMQSDKGSIPDRFSAQQFSDYHSELNMSSLELGDSALYFCASSLGGAEDFQYFGAGTRLSVL.

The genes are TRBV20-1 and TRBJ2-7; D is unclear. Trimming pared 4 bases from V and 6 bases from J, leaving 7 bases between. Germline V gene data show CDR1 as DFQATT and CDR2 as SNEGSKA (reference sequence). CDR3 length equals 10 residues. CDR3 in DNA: TGCAGTGCTATTCGGAGCGAGCAGTACTTC. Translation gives CSAIRSEQYF.

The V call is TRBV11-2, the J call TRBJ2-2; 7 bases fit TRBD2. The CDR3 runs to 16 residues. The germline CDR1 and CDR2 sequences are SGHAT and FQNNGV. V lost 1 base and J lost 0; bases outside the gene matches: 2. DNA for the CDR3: TGTGCCAGCAGCTTAGGTCTAGCGGCGAACACCGGGGAGCTGTTTTTT. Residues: CASSLGLAANTGELFF. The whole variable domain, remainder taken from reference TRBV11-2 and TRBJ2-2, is EAGVAQSPRYKIIEKRQSVAFWCNPISGHATLYWYQQILGQGPKLLIQFQNNGVVDDSQLPKDRFSAERLKGVDSTLKIQPAKLEDSAVYLCASSLGLAANTGELFFGEGSRLTVL.

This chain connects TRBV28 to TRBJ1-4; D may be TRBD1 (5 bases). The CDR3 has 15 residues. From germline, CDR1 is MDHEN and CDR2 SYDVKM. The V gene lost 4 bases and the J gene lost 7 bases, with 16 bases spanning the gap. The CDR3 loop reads CASSSVSGRGEKLFF. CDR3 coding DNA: TGTGCCAGCAGTTCCGTCTCGGGGAGGGGTGAAAAACTGTTTTTT.

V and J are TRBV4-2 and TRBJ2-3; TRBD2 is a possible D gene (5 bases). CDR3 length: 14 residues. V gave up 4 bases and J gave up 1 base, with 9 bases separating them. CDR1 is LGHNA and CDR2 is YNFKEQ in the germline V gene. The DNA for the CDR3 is TGTGCCAGCAGCCCCCCCGGGGGCACAGATACGCAGTATTTT. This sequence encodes CASSPPGGTDTQYF.

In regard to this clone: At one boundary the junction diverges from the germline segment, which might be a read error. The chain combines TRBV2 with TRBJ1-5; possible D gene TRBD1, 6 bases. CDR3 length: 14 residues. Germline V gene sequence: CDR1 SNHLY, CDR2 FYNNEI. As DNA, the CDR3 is TGTGCCAGCAGTGTCGACAGGAGCAGTCAGCCCCAGCATTTT. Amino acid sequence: CASSVDRSSQPQHF.

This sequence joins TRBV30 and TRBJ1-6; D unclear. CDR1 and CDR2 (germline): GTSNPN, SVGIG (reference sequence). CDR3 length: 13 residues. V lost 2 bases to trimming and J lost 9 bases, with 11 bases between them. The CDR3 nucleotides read TGTGCCTGGAGTATATCCACGAGTTCACCCCTCCACTTT. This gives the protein CAWSISTSSPLHF.

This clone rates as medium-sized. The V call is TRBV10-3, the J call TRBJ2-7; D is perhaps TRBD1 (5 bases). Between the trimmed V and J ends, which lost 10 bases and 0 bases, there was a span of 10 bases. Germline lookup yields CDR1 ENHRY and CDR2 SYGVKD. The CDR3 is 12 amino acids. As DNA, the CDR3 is TGTGCCAGCGGTGGGGCCTCCTACGAGCAGTACTTC. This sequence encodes CASGGASYEQYF.

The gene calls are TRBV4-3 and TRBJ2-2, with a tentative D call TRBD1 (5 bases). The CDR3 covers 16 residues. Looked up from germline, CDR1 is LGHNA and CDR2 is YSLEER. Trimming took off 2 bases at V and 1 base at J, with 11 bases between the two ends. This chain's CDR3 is CASSQRQPMNTGELFF. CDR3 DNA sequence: TGCGCCAGCAGCCAAAGACAGCCTATGAACACCGGGGAGCTGTTTTTT.

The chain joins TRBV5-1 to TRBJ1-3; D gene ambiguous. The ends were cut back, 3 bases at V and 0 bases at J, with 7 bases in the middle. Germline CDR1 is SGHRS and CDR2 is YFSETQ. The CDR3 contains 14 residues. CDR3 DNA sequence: TGCGCCAGCAGCTCCGGGAGCTCTGGAAACACCATATATTTT. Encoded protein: CASSSGSSGNTIYF. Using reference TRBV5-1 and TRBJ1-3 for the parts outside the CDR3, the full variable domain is KAGVTQTPRYLIKTRGQQVTLSCSPISGHRSVSWYQQTPGQGLQFLFEYFSETQRNKGNFPGRFSGRQFSNSRSEMNVSTLELGDSALYLCASSSGSSGNTIYFGEGSWLTVV.

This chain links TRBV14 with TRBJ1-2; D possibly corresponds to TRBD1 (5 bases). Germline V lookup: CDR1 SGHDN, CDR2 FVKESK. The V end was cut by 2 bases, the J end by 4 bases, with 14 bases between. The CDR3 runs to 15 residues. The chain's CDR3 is CASSQSTGAAYGYTF. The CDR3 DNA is TGTGCCAGCAGCCAATCTACAGGTGCAGCCTATGGCTACACCTTC.

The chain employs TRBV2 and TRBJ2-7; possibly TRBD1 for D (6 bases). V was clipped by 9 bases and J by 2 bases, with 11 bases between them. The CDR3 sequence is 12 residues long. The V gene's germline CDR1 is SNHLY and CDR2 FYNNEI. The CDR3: CASTRTAYEQYF. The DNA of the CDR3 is TGTGCCAGTACGAGGACAGCCTACGAGCAGTACTTC.